This TCR beta chain derives from a study of graft-versus-host responses after intestinal transplantation. Study-level information: Recipients received multivisceral, liver-intestinal, or isolated intestinal transplants.

Study-level results: Clonal ratios of graft-versus-host to host-versus-graft in allografts were high for patients exhibiting graft-donor T cell macrochimerism. Recipient-marrow GvH clones were detected, some having first appeared in ileum or blood.

The CDR3 contains 15 residues. CDR1 SGHRS and CDR2 YFSETQ come from the germline V gene. The junction had 8 bases not matched to a gene; V was cut back by 4 bases and J by 2 bases. Data came from immunoSEQ multiplex PCR; TCRdb stores just in-frame clones and leaves some out. The profile shows some 79,000 clones, approximately 91% of them singletons. To note about this clone: Its matching antigen is unknown.

The chain employs TRBV5-1 and TRBJ1-1; 7 bases line up with TRBD1. The sequencing here drew on unstimulated CD4+ T cells sorted from spleen or lymph node cells, taken before intestinal transplant. The clonotype was recovered from a human donor who received an intestinal transplant. Here the CDR3 reads CASSRSGQANTEAFF. CDR3 nucleotides: TGCGCCAGCAGCCGGTCAGGACAGGCCAACACTGAAGCTTTCTTT.